The TCR beta chain described here comes from a study of T cell clones after liver transplantation. Study-wide background: Post-transplant blood was tracked for graft-donor-reactive T cell clones identified in a pre-transplant mixed lymphocyte reaction.

Note on this clone: Antigen unknown.

Germline CDR1 and CDR2: SGHVS and FQNEAQ. The CDR3 totals 15 residues. The ends were cut back, 5 bases at V and 7 bases at J, with 18 bases in the middle. The table came from immunoSEQ multiplex PCR; TCRdb's copy has only in-frame clones and leaves some out. The sample holds about 60,000 clones, 60% to 80% seen once. Study-wide results and limits: In a couple of subjects, few donor cells limited the measurable donor-reactive repertoire.

Sorting of unstimulated PBMCs yielded separate CD3+CD4+ and CD3+CD8+ fractions. The TCR comes from a human donor who received a liver transplant. The V call is TRBV7-8, the J call TRBJ1-3, with D possibly matching TRBD1 (6 bases). Source: CD4+ T cells from blood, taken before liver transplant. The CDR3 DNA is TGTGCCAGCAGCAGGTTGACAGGAGCCCCGAACACCATATATTTT. As protein: CASSRLTGAPNTIYF.